The clone carrying this T cell receptor beta chain was counted many times. Its matching antigen is unknown. TCRdb re-called the 5' RACE reads with MiXCR, one entry per CDR3 protein. The sample has 120,000 or so distinct CDR3 sequences, over 15% seen once. Trimming stripped 7 bases from V and 0 bases from J, with 20 bases between. The CDR3 consists of 18 residues. Looked up from germline, CDR1 is SGHRS and CDR2 is YFSETQ. This specimen comes from a study of T-cell memory formation after mild COVID-19. Looking at the study overall: Across donors, TCR clusters were largely donor specific.

Overall study results and limits: Contracting CD4+ clones were located mainly in CM and EM, and CD8+ clones in EMRA. Later expanders leaned CD4+, whereas clones that contracted between day 15 and 85 were balanced CD4/CD8.

The material sequenced was PBMCs or a T cell subset sorted from them (not recorded which). This TCR was sampled from a man aged 18 to 29 who had mild COVID-19 (a few samples of this study predate the infection). Cell type and time point are not known. The rearrangement links TRBV5-1 to TRBJ2-6; D gene ambiguous. CDR3 region: CASGPRKGPLSGANVLTF. CDR3 sequence (DNA): TGCGCCAGCGGCCCTAGGAAGGGTCCCCTCTCTGGGGCCAACGTCCTGACTTTC. The full variable domain, its missing parts supplied by reference TRBV5-1 and TRBJ2-6, is KAGVTQTPRYLIKTRGQQVTLSCSPISGHRSVSWYQQTPGQGLQFLFEYFSETQRNKGNFPGRFSGRQFSNSRSEMNVSTLELGDSALYLCASGPRKGPLSGANVLTFGAGSRLTVL.